These T cell receptor beta chains were read from a single sample in a study of T-cell reconstitution after alpha-beta-depleted transplantation in children. Via MiXCR, TCRdb re-called the PCR reads, giving one row per CDR3 protein. The data show approximately 70,000 distinct CDR3 sequences, approximately 4.4% seen once. The material was PBMCs, mostly from graft donor cells, obtained 180 days after TCRalphabeta/CD19-depleted stem cell transplant. The source is a boy in the first two years of life who had a stem cell transplant for acute myeloid leukemia, so the T cells may come from the graft donor. Each CDR3 is given without its conserved first and last residue. Clone size is shown for a subset of rows, as once, few, many or a class of expanded clone.

clone_size	v_call	j_call	cdr3_length	cdr3_aa
many	TRBV29-1	TRBJ1-2	11	SVEVSWLYGYT
many	TRBV5-5	TRBJ2-5	13	ASSRRDTQQETQY
many	TRBV7-6	TRBJ1-5	12	ASSLAGGNQPQH
many	TRBV12-3/TRBV12-4	TRBJ2-7	11	ASQPDILYEQY
many	TRBV20-1	TRBJ2-5	10	SATQFQETQY
many	TRBV7-9	TRBJ2-7	11	ASSPPPGNEQY
many	TRBV7-9	TRBJ2-4	14	ASSRDRSLGKNIQY
many	TRBV2	TRBJ1-5	13	ASSEIEYSNQPQH
.	TRBV7-6	TRBJ2-5	15	ASSLRGEQGQGETQY
many	TRBV12-3/TRBV12-4	TRBJ1-4	12	ASSLRGTNEKLF
many	TRBV29-1	TRBJ2-5	12	SVDGRPGGETQY
many	TRBV7-2	TRBJ2-5	13	ASSPRDVVWETQY
many	TRBV29-1	TRBJ1-3	11	SVEDTVGNTIY
many	TRBV3-1	TRBJ2-5	12	ASSRGGSQETQY
many	TRBV28	TRBJ1-2	12	ASSLGLGDHGYT
many	TRBV5-1	TRBJ2-2	13	ASSPGQGNTGELF
many	TRBV12-3/TRBV12-4	TRBJ1-2	10	ASSAFSNGYT
many	TRBV7-2	TRBJ2-5	16	ASSYTSGGGTARETQY
many	TRBV27	TRBJ1-5	14	ASSLVGDRFDQPQH
many	TRBV20-1	TRBJ2-2	12	SARGIANTGELF
many	TRBV7-6	TRBJ1-6	16	ASSLRRGNGSYNSPLH
many	TRBV18	TRBJ1-2	12	ASSPRTGGNGYT
many	TRBV6-1	TRBJ1-1	14	ASTKGQGPKNTEAF
many	TRBV5-1	TRBJ1-1	13	ASSLGGRMNTEAF
many	TRBV24-1	TRBJ2-3	15	ATSDFGDMRRPDTQY
few	TRBV4-2	TRBJ2-3	12	AMGPGLLDSEQY
.	TRBV29-1	TRBJ2-2	12	SVFLGPYPGELF
many	TRBV12-3/TRBV12-4	TRBJ2-3	12	ASSLERGTDTQY
many	TRBV15	TRBJ1-1	8	ATSSARYS
many	TRBV7-2	TRBJ2-7	13	ASSLHRGLSYEQY
many	TRBV18	TRBJ1-5	14	ASSPRGQRSNQPQH
medium-sized	TRBV12-3/TRBV12-4	TRBJ2-1	9	ASSALGEQF
many	TRBV7-3	TRBJ2-7	11	ASSLGTNYEQY
many	TRBV12-3/TRBV12-4	TRBJ2-1	14	ASSLRGRSFYNEQF
few	TRBV29-1	TRBJ2-1	8	SVLVRRRF
many	TRBV12-3/TRBV12-4	TRBJ2-4	11	ASSLEVATGMY
.	TRBV5-4	TRBJ2-5	13	ASSFRGQAQETQY
many	TRBV12-3/TRBV12-4	TRBJ2-3	14	ASSSSSARSTDTQY
.	TRBV2	TRBJ2-3	13	ASSLLAGPTDTQY
many	TRBV29-1	TRBJ1-1	9	SVSLRSEAF
many	TRBV6-5	TRBJ1-1	15	ASSYSPGGWMDTEAF